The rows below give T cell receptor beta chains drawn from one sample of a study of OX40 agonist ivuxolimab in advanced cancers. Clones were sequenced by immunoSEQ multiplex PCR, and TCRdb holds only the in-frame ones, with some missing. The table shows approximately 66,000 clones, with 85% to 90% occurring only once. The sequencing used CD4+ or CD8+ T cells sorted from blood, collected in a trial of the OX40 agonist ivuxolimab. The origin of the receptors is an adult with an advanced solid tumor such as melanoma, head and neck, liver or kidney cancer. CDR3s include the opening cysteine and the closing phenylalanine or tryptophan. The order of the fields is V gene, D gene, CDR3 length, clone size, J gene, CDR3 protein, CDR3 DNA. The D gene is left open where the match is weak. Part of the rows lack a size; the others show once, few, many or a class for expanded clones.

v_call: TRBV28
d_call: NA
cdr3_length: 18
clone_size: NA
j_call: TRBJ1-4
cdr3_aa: CASSLWQAQGIVQEKLFF
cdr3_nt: TGTGCCAGCAGTTTATGGCAGGCCCAAGGGATCGTGCAGGAAAAACTGTTTTTT

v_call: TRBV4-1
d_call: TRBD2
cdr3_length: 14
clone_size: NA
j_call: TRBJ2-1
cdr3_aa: CASSQETIGLAEFF
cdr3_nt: TGCGCCAGCAGCCAAGAAACTATAGGACTAGCAGAGTTCTTC

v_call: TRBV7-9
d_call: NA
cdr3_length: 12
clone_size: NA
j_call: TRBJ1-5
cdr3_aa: CASSLGSQPQHF
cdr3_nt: TGTGCCAGCAGCCTAGGGAGCCAGCCCCAGCATTTT

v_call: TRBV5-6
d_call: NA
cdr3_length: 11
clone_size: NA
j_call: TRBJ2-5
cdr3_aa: CASSFGEFTYF
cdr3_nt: TGTGCCAGCAGCTTCGGGGAATTTACATACTTC

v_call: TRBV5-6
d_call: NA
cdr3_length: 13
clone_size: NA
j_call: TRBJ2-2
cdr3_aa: CASSPFQSGELFF
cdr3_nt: TGTGCCAGCAGCCCTTTCCAATCCGGGGAGCTGTTTTTT

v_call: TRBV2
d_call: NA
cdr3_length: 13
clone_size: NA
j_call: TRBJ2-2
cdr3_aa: CASSDSGTGELFF
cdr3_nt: TGTGCCAGCTCGGACTCTGGCACCGGGGAGCTGTTTTTT

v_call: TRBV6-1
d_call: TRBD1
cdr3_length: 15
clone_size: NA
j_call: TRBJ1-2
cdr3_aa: CASSGIGQAYYGYTF
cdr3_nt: TGTGCCAGCAGTGGGATTGGACAGGCTTACTATGGCTACACCTTC

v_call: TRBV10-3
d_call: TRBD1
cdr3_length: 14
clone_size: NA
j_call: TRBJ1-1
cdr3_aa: CAISRDSLNTEAFF
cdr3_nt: TGTGCCATCAGTAGGGACAGCCTGAACACTGAAGCTTTCTTT

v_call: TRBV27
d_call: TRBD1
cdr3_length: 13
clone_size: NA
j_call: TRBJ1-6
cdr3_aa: CASTGQGYSPLHF
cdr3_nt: TGTGCCAGCACTGGACAGGGGTATTCACCCCTCCACTTT

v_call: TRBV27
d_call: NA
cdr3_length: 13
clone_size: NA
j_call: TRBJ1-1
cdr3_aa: CASSLVGNTEAFF
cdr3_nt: TGTGCCAGCAGTTTGGTGGGAAACACTGAAGCTTTCTTT

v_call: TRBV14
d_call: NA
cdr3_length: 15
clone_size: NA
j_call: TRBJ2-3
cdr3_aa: CASSQEGGPTDTQYF
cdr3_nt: TGTGCCAGCAGCCAAGAAGGGGGTCCCACAGATACGCAGTATTTT

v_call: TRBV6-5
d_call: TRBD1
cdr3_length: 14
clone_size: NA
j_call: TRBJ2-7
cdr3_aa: CASSYGGQGYEQYF
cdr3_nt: TGTGCCAGCAGTTACGGCGGACAGGGCTACGAGCAGTACTTC

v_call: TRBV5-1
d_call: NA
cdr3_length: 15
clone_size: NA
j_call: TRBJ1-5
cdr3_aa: CASSLGGYSNQPQHF
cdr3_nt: TGCGCCAGCAGCCTTGGGGGCTATAGCAATCAGCCCCAGCATTTT

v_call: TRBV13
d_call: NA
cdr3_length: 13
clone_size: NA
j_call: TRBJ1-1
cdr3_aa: CASSLRANTEAFF
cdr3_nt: TGTGCCAGCAGCTTACGAGCTAACACTGAAGCTTTCTTT

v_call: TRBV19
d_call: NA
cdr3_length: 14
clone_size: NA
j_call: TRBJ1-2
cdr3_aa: CASSIADSFYGYTF
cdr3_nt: TGTGCCAGTAGCATAGCCGACAGCTTCTATGGCTACACCTTC

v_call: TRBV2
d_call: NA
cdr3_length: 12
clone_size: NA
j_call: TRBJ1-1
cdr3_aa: CASRGGPTEAFF
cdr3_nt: TGTGCCAGCAGGGGGGGGCCTACTGAAGCTTTCTTT

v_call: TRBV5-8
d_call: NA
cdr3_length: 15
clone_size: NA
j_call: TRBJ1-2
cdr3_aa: CASSSTGAGYYGYTF
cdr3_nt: TGTGCCAGCAGCTCCACCGGGGCAGGCTACTATGGCTACACCTTC

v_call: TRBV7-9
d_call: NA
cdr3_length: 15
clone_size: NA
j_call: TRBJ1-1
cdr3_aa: CASSLALGAHTEAFF
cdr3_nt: TGTGCCAGCAGCTTAGCCCTCGGGGCCCACACTGAAGCTTTCTTT

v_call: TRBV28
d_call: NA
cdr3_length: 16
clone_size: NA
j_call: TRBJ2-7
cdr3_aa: CASSQHFDRFPYEQYF
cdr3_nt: TGTGCCAGCAGTCAACACTTTGACAGGTTCCCCTACGAGCAGTACTTC

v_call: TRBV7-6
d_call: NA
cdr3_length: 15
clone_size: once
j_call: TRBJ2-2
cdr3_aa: CASSPAGSFTGELFF
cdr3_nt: TGTGCCAGCAGCCCGGCCGGGAGTTTCACCGGGGAGCTGTTTTTT

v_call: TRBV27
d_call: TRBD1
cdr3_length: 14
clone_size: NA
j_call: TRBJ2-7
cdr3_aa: CASSLWTGAYEQYF
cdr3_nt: TGTGCCAGCAGTTTATGGACAGGAGCCTACGAGCAGTACTTC

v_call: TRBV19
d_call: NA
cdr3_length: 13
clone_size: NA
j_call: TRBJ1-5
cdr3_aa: CASSPGGHQPQHF
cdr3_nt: TGTGCCAGTAGTCCGGGTGGACATCAGCCCCAGCATTTT

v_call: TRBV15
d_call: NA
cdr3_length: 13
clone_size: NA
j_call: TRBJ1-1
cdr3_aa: CATSKVQQLEAFF
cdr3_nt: TGTGCCACCAGCAAGGTGCAACAGCTTGAAGCTTTCTTT

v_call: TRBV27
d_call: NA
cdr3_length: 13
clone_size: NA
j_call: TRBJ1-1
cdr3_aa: CASSVTGRTEAFF
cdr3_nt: TGTGCCAGCAGCGTAACAGGGCGGACTGAAGCTTTCTTT

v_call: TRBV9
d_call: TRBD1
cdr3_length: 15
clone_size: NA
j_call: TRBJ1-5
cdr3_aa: CASSQGDWGNQPQHF
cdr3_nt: TGTGCCAGCAGCCAGGGGGACTGGGGCAATCAGCCCCAGCATTTT

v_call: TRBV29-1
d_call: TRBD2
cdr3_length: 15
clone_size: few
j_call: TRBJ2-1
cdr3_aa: CSALGAGGSYNEQFF
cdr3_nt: TGCAGCGCCCTCGGCGCGGGAGGGTCCTACAATGAGCAGTTCTTC

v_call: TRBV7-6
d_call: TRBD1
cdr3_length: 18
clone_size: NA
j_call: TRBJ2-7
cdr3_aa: CASSLLGSGTGGDYEQYF
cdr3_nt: TGTGCCAGCAGCTTATTGGGGTCGGGGACAGGGGGTGACTACGAGCAGTACTTC

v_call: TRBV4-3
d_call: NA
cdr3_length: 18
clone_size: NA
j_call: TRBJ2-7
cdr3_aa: CASSQVFILAAASYEQYF
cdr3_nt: TGCGCCAGCAGCCAAGTTTTTATCTTAGCGGCTGCCTCCTACGAGCAGTACTTC

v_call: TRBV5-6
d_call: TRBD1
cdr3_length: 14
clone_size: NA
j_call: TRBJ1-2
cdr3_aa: CASSWGTGLGGYTF
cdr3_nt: TGTGCCAGCAGCTGGGGGACAGGGTTGGGTGGCTACACCTTC

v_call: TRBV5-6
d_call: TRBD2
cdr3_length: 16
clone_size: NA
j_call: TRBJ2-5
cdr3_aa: CASSTGTSVSWETQYF
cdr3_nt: TGTGCCAGCAGCACCGGGACTAGCGTATCCTGGGAGACCCAGTACTTC

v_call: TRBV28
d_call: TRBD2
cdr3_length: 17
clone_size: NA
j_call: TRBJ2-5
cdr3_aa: CASSLGLGAGVVETQYF
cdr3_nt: TGTGCCAGCAGTTTAGGTTTAGGAGCGGGAGTGGTGGAGACCCAGTACTTC